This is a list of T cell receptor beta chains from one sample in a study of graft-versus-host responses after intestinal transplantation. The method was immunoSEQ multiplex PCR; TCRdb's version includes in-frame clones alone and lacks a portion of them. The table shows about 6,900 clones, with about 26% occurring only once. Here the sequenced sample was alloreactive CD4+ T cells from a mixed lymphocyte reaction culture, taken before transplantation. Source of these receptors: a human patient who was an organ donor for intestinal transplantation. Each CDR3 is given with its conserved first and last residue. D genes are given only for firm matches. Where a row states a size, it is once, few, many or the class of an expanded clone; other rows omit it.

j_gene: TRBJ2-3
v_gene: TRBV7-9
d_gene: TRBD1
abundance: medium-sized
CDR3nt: TGTGCCAGCAGCGACAGGGGCACAGATACGCAGTATTTT
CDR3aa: CASSDRGTDTQYF

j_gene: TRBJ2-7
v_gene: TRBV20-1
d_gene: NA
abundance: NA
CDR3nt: TGCAGTGCTAGACAGGGTTACGAGCAGTACTTC
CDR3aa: CSARQGYEQYF

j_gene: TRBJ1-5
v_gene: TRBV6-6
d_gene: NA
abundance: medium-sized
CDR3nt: TGTGCCAGCAGTTACTCGACGGGCATTAGCAATCAGCCCCAGCATTTT
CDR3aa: CASSYSTGISNQPQHF

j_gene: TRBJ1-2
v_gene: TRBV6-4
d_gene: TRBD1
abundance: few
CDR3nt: TGTGCCAGCAGCCCGACAGGGGTTCCTAACTATGGCTACACCTTC
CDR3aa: CASSPTGVPNYGYTF

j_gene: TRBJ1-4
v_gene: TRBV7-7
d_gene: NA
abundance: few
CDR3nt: TGTGCCAGCAGCTTATGGTCCAGCCAAAAACTGTTTTTT
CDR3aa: CASSLWSSQKLFF

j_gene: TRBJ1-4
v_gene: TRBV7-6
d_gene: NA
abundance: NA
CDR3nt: TGTGCCAGCAGCTCCGGTGGGACGTTTAATGAAAAACTGTTTTTT
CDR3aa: CASSSGGTFNEKLFF

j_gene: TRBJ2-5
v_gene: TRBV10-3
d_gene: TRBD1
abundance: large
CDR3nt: TGTGCCACGTACAGGGGGCCGGGAGAGACCCAGTACTTC
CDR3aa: CATYRGPGETQYF

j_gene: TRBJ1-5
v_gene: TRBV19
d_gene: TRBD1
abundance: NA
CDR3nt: TGTGCCAGTAGTATGGGGACAGGGGATCAGCCCCAGCATTTT
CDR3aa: CASSMGTGDQPQHF

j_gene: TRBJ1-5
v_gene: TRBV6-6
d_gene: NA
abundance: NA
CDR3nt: TGTGCCAGCAGTTCGGTTAGGGGGGGAAATCAGCCCCAGCATTTT
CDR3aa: CASSSVRGGNQPQHF

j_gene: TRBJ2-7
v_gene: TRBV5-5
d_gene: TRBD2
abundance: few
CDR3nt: TGTGCCAGAAGCCTCCGATGCAGGACTAGCGGGAGCCACGAGCAGTACTTC
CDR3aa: CARSLRCRTSGSHEQYF

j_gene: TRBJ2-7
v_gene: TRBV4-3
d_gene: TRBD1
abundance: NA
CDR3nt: TGCGCCAGCAGCCAAGCCGGGACAGGGGGCTACGAGCAGTACTTC
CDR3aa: CASSQAGTGGYEQYF

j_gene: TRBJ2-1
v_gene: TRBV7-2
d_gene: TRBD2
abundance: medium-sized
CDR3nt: TGTGCCAGCAGCTTAGCGGGGACTATCGGGAGATACAATGAGCAGTTCTTC
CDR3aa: CASSLAGTIGRYNEQFF

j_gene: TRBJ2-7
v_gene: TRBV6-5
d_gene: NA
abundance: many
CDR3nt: TGTGCCAGCACTGTAAGGGACGAGCAGTACTTC
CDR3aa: CASTVRDEQYF

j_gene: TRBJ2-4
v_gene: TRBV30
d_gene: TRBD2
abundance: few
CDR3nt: TGTCCCTGGAGTGTATCCGGGGGGTGGGACATTCAGTACTTC
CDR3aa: CPWSVSGGWDIQYF

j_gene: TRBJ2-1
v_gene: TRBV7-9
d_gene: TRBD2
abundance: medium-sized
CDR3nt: TGTGCCAGCAGCTTAGGCCTAGCGGGAGGAAATGAGCAGTTCTTC
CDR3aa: CASSLGLAGGNEQFF

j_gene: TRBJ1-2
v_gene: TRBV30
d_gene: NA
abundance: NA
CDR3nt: TGTGCCTGGAGTGGAAATGTCCGATACTATGGCTACACCTTC
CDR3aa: CAWSGNVRYYGYTF

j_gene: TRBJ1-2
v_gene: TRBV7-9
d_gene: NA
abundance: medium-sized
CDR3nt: TGTGCCAGCAGCACGGGTGTTGTGGGCTACACCTTC
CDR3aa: CASSTGVVGYTF

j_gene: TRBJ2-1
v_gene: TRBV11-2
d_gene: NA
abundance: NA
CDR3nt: TGTGCCAGCAGCTTACCGGGCGGCTACAATGAGCAGTTCTTC
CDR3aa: CASSLPGGYNEQFF

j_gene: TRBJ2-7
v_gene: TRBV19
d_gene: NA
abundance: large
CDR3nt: TGTGCCAGTAGTACCCATCTACAGGGTTCCTACGAGCAGTACTTC
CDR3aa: CASSTHLQGSYEQYF

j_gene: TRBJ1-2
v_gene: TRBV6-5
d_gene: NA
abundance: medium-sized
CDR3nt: TGTGCCAGCAGTTACTGGGGAGGGGGTGGCTACACCTTC
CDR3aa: CASSYWGGGGYTF

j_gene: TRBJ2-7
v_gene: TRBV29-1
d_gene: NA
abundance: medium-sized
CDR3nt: TGCAGCGTTGCAGGTGACAGGTGGGGGGAGCAGTACTTC
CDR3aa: CSVAGDRWGEQYF

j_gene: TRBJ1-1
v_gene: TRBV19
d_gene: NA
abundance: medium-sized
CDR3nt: TGTGCCAGTAGTATTGGGCCAGTAGGGACTGAAGCTTTCTTT
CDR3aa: CASSIGPVGTEAFF

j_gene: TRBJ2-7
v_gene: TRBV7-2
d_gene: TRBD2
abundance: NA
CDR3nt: TGTGCCAGCAGCTTAGGAGCTAGCGGGACCTACTCCTACGAGCAGTACTTC
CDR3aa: CASSLGASGTYSYEQYF

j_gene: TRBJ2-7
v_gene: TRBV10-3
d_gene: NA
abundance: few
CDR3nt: TGTGCCATCAGTGAGTATGCGTGGGGGGGCACCCCCTACGAGCAGTACTTC
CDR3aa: CAISEYAWGGTPYEQYF

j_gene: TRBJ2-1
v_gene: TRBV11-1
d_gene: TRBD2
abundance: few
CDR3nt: TGTGCCAGCAGCTTGGTGAGACTAGCGGGAAGTGAGCAGTTCTTC
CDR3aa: CASSLVRLAGSEQFF

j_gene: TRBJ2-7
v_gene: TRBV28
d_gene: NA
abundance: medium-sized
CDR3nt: TGTGCCAGCAGTTTCATTTTCCCCGGTTTAATGGACGGTAAACCCTCCTACGAGCAGTACTTC
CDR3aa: CASSFIFPGLMDGKPSYEQYF

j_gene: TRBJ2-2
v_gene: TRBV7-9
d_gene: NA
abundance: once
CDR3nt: TGTGCCAGCAGCCGGGGACCTCTCACCGGGGAGCTGTTTTTT
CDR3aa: CASSRGPLTGELFF

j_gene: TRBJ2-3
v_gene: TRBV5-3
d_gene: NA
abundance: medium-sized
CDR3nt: TGTGCCAGAAGCTTGATTCTCAGCACAGATACGCAGTATTTT
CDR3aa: CARSLILSTDTQYF

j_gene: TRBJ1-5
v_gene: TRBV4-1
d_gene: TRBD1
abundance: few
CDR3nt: TGTGCCAGCAGCCAGGACAGGGCTCAGCCCCAGCATTTT
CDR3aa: CASSQDRAQPQHF

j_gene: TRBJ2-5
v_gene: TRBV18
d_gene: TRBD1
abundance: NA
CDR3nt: TGTGCCAGCTCACCGACAGGGGAGGAGACCCAGTACTTC
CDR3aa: CASSPTGEETQYF

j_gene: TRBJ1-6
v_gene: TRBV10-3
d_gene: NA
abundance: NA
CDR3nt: TGTGCCATCAGTGAGGGCTATAATTCACCCCTCCACTTT
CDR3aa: CAISEGYNSPLHF

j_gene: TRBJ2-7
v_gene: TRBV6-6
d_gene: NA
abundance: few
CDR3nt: TGTGCCAGCAGTTCTGACGGACGGCGTCAGTACTTC
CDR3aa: CASSSDGRRQYF

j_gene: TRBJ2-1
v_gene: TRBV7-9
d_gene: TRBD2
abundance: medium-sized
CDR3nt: TGTGCCAGCAGCCTTTACTTACTAGCGGGAGAGGGAAATGAGCAGTTCTTC
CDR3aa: CASSLYLLAGEGNEQFF

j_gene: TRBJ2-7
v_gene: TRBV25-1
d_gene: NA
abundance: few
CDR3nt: TGTGCCAGCAGTGACTCTAGCTCCTACGAGCAGTACTTC
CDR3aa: CASSDSSSYEQYF

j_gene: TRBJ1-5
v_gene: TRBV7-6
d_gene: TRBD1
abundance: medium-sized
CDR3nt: TGTGCCAGCAGCAGGGACAGGGGTCAGCCCCAGCATTTT
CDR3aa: CASSRDRGQPQHF

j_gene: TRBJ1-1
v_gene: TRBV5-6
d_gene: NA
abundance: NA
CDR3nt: TGTGCCAGCAGCTTGGGGCTCCCGGGAGCGCACACTGAAGCTTTCTTT
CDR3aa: CASSLGLPGAHTEAFF

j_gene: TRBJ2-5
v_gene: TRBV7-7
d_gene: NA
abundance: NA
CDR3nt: TGTGCCAGCAGCCCCAACCCGGGACTGACACAAGAGACCCAGTACTTC
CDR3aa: CASSPNPGLTQETQYF

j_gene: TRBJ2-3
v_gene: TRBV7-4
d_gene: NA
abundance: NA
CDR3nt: TGTGCCAGCAGCTTAGTGGTCGCCGGGGTTAGTGTTTATACGCAGTATTTT
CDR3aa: CASSLVVAGVSVYTQYF

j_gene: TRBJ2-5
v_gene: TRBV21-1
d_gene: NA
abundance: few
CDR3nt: TGTGCCAGCAGCAACAGCAGGGCGGGAGAGACCCAGTACTTC
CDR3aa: CASSNSRAGETQYF

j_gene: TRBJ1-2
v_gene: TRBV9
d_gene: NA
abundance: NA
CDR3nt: TGTGCCAGCAGCGTAAATCCCGTCGTCCCCTTGGGCTACACCTTC
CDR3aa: CASSVNPVVPLGYTF

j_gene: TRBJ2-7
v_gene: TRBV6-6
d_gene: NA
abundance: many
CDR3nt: TGTGCCAGCAGTTACTTTAACGAGCAGTACTTC
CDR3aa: CASSYFNEQYF

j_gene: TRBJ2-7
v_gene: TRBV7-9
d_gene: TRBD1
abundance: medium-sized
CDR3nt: TGTGCCAGCAGCTTAAGACAGGGGGAGACCTACGAGCAGTACTTC
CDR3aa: CASSLRQGETYEQYF

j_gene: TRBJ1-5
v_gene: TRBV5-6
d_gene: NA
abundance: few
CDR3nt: TGTGCCAGCAGCTTGCGCAATCAGCCCCAGCATTTT
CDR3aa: CASSLRNQPQHF

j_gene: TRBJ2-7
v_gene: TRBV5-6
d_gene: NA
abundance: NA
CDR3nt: TGTGCCAGCAGCTTGGCCAGGGCCAACGAGCAGTACTTC
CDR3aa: CASSLARANEQYF

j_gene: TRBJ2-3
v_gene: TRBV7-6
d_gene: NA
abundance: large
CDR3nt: TGTGCCAGCAGCCCCCGGGAGAGTGAGGCAGATACGCAGTATTTT
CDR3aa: CASSPRESEADTQYF

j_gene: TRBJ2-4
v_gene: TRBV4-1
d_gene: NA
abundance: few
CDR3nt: TGTGCCAGCAGCCAAGAATCCCGTGTAGCCAAAAACATTCAGTACTTC
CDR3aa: CASSQESRVAKNIQYF

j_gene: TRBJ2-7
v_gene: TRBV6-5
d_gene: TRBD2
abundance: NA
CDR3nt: TGTGCCAGCACCACCCCGGGAGGTCGTAACGAGCAGTACTTC
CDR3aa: CASTTPGGRNEQYF

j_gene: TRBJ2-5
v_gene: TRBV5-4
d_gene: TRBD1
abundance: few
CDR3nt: TGTGCCAGCAGCTTAGGGACAGGGGGCGCGATGGAGACCCAGTACTTC
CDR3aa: CASSLGTGGAMETQYF

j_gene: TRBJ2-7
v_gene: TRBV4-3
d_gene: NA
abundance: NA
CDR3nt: TGCGCCAGCAGCCAAGTCGGGGGATCCTACGAGCAGTACTTC
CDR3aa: CASSQVGGSYEQYF

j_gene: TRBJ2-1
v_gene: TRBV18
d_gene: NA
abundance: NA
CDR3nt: TGTGCCAGCTCCCTCTACAATGAGCAGTTCTTC
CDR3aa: CASSLYNEQFF

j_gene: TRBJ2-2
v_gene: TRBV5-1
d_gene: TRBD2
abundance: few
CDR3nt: TGCGCCAGCAGCATCGGGACTAGAGGGACCGGGGAGCTGTTTTTT
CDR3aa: CASSIGTRGTGELFF